This T cell receptor (beta chain) emerged from a study of blood T cell repertoires in COVID-19 (dated by TCRdb to 2020 to 2021). With regard to the full study: The collaborator samples originated in the United States, Italy and Spain and spanned the acute and convalescent phases of COVID-19. The prospective study material was composed of cDNA or gDNA derived from T cells, B-cell-depleted T cells, or PBMCs. The dataset comprised deeply sampled blood TCRbeta repertoires from subjects exposed to, actively infected with, or recovered from COVID-19. The repertoires were released in a freely available public database meant as a resource for research on the immune response to SARS-CoV-2. The samples were drawn from two sources: the first 160 participants of the ongoing ImmuneRACE study, and about 1,300 subjects contributed by 6 global collaborators. Nearly every sample came with metadata listing a de-identified subject ID, COVID-19 status, age in years and sex. Where available, HLA class I and class II types were obtained from metadata supplied by the sample provider rather than from assay-based typing.

The immunoSEQ Assay, a bias-controlled multiplex PCR, was used to amplify TCRbeta CDR3 regions from genomic DNA. Regarding the original processing steps: The number of nucleated cells in each sample was estimated from the amplification of reference gene primers within the assay. Sequence reads were collapsed and filtered to measure the absolute abundance of every unique TCRbeta CDR3 rearrangement. For each sample, productive Simpson clonality was calculated as the square root of Simpson's diversity index across productive rearrangements. What TCRdb holds here is the immuneACCESS table cut down to in-frame rearrangements. Part of the clones is not present; checked against another copy, under half of the missing clones reflect an unresolved V gene, and the others are unexplained. V, J and clone size were drawn from that table, and D and trimming were deduced from the DNA. Recorded for this sample are about 310,000 clones; roughly 90% of them occurred a single time. The top ten clonotypes cover approximately 9.4% of the sample.

Overall study results and their limits: Clinical and demographic metadata were provided uncurated, with the amount varying by source and participant.

Comments on this clone: This clone's antigen is unknown. No qualities accompany the bases; no much larger clone lies one base away.

Trimming takes 4 bases off V and 3 bases off J; junction bases not matched to a gene: 5. Reading from cysteine to phenylalanine, the CDR3 counts 15 amino acids. Only CDR3 DNA is held: 45 bases, read in frame from base 1. As encoded in the germline V gene, CDR1 is SGDLS while CDR2 is YYNGEE. Enrolling through a virtual design, the prospective study's participants ranged in age from roughly 18 to 95 years and lived across 24 United States geographic areas. In the prospective study, participants were assigned to cohorts based on the clinical history participants reported in a screening survey and a study questionnaire. For ImmuneRACE Cohort 3, a participant was defined as recovered based on two consecutive negative NP/OP PCR tests, clearance by a healthcare professional, or resolution of symptoms. Mobile phlebotomists in the prospective study collected whole blood, serum and a nasopharyngeal or oropharyngeal swab from every participant. Participants in the prospective study had the option to provide additional blood draws and questionnaires over a 2-month period. Prospective study blood samples were shipped either frozen or at room temperature before DNA extraction.

The V and J genes are TRBV9 and TRBJ2-1; 9 junctional bases match TRBD1. The sequence came from a woman in her forties who had recovered from COVID-19. Material: PBMCs or T cells enriched from blood (not recorded which). The DNA is as follows: TGTGCCAGCAGCCCGAGACAGGGGGTCTACAATGAGCAGTTCTTC. Its protein reads: CASSPRQGVYNEQFF. With all but the CDR3 taken from the reference TRBV9 and TRBJ2-1 genes, the full variable domain is: DSGVTQTPKHLITATGQRVTLRCSPRSGDLSVYWYQQSLDQGLQFLIQYYNGEERAKGNILERFSAQQFPDLHSELNLSSLELGDSALYFCASSPRQGVYNEQFFGPGTRLTVL.